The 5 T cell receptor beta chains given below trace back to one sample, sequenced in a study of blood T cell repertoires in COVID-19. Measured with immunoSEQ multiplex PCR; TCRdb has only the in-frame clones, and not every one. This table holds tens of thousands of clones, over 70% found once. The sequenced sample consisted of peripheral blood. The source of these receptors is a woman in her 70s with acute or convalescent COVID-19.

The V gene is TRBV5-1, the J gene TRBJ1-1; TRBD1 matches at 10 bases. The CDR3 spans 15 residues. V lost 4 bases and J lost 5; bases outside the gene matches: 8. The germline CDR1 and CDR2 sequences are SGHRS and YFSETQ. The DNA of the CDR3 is TGCGCCAGCAGCCCCAGACAGGGGGCAAAGACTGAAGCTTTCTTT. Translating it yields CASSPRQGAKTEAFF.

The CDR3 loop reads CASRDNWGENSPLHF. DNA for the CDR3: TGTGCCAGCAGAGACAACTGGGGGGAGAATTCACCCCTCCACTTT. The gene calls are TRBV25-1 and TRBJ1-6, with D possibly matching TRBD1 (5 bases). Germline values: CDR1 MGHDK, CDR2 SYGVNS. Trimming cost V 6 bases and J 7 bases, with 16 bases left between them. The CDR3 spans 15 residues. The variable domain in full, completed from reference TRBV25-1 and TRBJ1-6, reads EADIYQTPRYLVIGTGKKITLECSQTMGHDKMYWYQQDPGMELHLIHYSYGVNSTEKGDLSSESTVSRIRTEHFPLTLESARPSHTSQYLCASRDNWGENSPLHFGNGTRLTVT.

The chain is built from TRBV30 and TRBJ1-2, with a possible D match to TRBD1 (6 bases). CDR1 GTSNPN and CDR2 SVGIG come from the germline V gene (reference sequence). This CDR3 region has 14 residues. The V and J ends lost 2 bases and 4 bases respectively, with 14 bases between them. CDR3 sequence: CAWSLIGQSYGYTF. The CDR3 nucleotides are TGTGCCTGGAGTCTAATCGGACAGAGCTATGGCTACACCTTC.

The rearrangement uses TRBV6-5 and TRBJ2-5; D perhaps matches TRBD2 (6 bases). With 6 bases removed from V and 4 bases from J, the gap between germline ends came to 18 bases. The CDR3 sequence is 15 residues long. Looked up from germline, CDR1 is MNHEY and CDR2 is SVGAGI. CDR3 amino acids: CASSRFVEGGETQYF. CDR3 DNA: TGTGCCAGCAGCCGGTTCGTGGAGGGAGGAGAGACCCAGTACTTC.

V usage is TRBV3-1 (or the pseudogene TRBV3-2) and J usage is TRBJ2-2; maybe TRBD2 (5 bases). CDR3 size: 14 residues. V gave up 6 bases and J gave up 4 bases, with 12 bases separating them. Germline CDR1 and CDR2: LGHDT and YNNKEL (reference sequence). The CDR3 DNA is TGTGCCAGCAGTCCGGAGCGGATCACCGGGGAGCTGTTTTTT. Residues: CASSPERITGELFF.